The sequence of this TCR beta chain was determined in a study of PD-1 blockade in classical Hodgkin lymphoma. In regard to this clone: What it recognizes is unknown.

Time point denoted: cycle 4 day 1 (C4D1), after about 6 weeks of nivolumab. Every one of the patients relapsed after autologous stem cell transplantation (brentuximab vedotin exposure was variable). Assay: immunoSEQ multiplex PCR; the TCRdb copy retains only in-frame clones and omits some. The data show roughly 100,000 clones, about 93% seen once. General study points: Healthy donors were reported to have higher baseline TCR diversity than newly diagnosed patients. Whatever underlies the repertoire differences (possibly disease activity or prior therapy) remains undefined. Those patients who began receiving nivolumab less than 1 year after ASCT had lower diversity, and they were excluded.

Trimming cost V 0 bases and J 6 bases, with 11 bases left between them. Germline-derived CDR1 and CDR2 are SGDLS and YYNGEE. The CDR3 consists of 14 residues. This chain uses TRBV9 with TRBJ2-3; no clear D. This TCR was sampled from a human donor with classical Hodgkin lymphoma. The material sequenced was peripheral blood mononuclear cells (PBMCs), taken before the fourth cycle of nivolumab. The DNA of the CDR3 is TGTGCCAGCAGCGTAGATGACTCCCTGGATACGCAGTATTTT. This gives the protein CASSVDDSLDTQYF.